The 3 T cell receptor beta chains below were found in one sample sequenced in a study of T cell repertoires in cytomegalovirus infection. TCRdb used MiXCR to reprocess the reads, holding one entry per CDR3 protein. The data hold fewer than 700,000 distinct CDR3 sequences, with 20% to 25% observed a single time. The sequenced sample consisted of CD8+ T cells from PBMCs. The receptors here all came from a human donor in good health (CMV status not recorded). Some clones in this sample may be carry-over from other donors' samples.

This clonotype has just a few counts. The chain joins TRBV7-9 to TRBJ1-4, with 8 bases identical to TRBD1. The CDR3 loop spans 17 amino acids. Per germline, CDR1 SEHNR and CDR2 FQNEAQ (reference sequence). After removal of 1 base from V and 0 bases from J, the junction contained 4 bases not matched to a gene. CDR3 sequence (DNA): TGTGCCAGCAGCTTAGGCAGGGGGCGAGCAACTAATGAAAAACTGTTTTTT. The encoded protein is CASSLGRGRATNEKLFF.

The table lists this clonotype with a few counts. The J gene is TRBJ2-7, the V gene TRBV27, with D possibly matching TRBD2 (5 bases). From germline, CDR1 is MNHEY and CDR2 SMNVEV (reference sequence). Trimming shortened V by 2 bases and J by 4 bases, and 9 bases separated the two germline ends. The CDR3 loop spans 13 amino acids. CDR3 sequence: CASSLHSEYEQYF. CDR3 DNA sequence: TGTGCCAGCAGTTTACATAGCGAATACGAGCAGTACTTC.

The sample holds a few counts of this clonotype. J is TRBJ2-1 and V is TRBV20-1; D unresolved. Trimming shortened V by 7 bases and J by 5 bases, and 15 bases separated the two germline ends. The CDR3 contains 13 residues. Germline CDR1 DFQATT, CDR2 SNEGSKA (reference sequence). The CDR3 region has the DNA TGCAGTGTCCCCGGGTGGGGTCACAATGAGCAGTTCTTC. This codes for CSVPGWGHNEQFF.